This T cell receptor beta chain came from a study of cytomegalovirus exposure and HLA in healthy donors. Broader study findings: Cytomegalovirus-associated TCR beta chains were listed, numbering 164.

The PCR contained 60 Vbeta and 13 Jbeta primers. The assay was immunoSEQ multiplex PCR, and TCRdb's table has in-frame clones only and misses some. The table includes more than 90,000 clones, 78% detected once. Though nominally healthy at sampling, donors likely had unrecorded immune exposures. In the case of this clone: Its antigen is undetermined.

The CDR3 runs to 14 residues. Trimming removed 4 bases from V and 1 base from J; junction bases left unmatched: 2. Germline V gene lookup returns CDR1 SEHNR and CDR2 FQNEAQ (reference sequence). The sequenced sample consisted of PBMCs. The J gene is TRBJ1-1, the V gene TRBV7-9; 8 nucleotides align to TRBD1. The clonotype originates from a woman aged 40-49 years in good health and CMV-seropositive. The CDR3 here is CASSYDRGNTEAFF. CDR3 sequence (DNA): TGTGCCAGCAGCTACGACAGGGGGAACACTGAAGCTTTCTTT.